A single sample gave rise to the 22 T cell receptor beta chains below, sequenced in a study of T cell responses to AZD1222 COVID-19 vaccine. Some clones are missing from TCRdb's copy, which holds only in-frame ones; the method was immunoSEQ multiplex PCR. The sample holds some 80,000 clones, 70% to 90% seen once. Sequencing was performed on peripheral blood, taken 28 days after the second dose of the MenACWY control vaccine. The source is an adult who received the MenACWY meningococcal vaccine as a control.

The rearrangement joins TRBV6-4 to TRBJ1-4, with 10 nucleotides matching TRBD1. V was pared by 5 bases and J by 0 bases, with 3 bases of the junction left unmatched. Germline CDR1 reads MRHNA; CDR2 reads SNTAGT. The CDR3 sequence is 16 residues long. The DNA for the CDR3 is TGTGCCAGCAGTCTGGGACAGGGGACAACTAATGAAAAACTGTTTTTT. It yields the protein CASSLGQGTTNEKLFF.

The chain has TRBV7-9 and TRBJ1-2, with D uncertain. Trimming stripped 1 base from V and 7 bases from J, with 10 bases between. CDR3 length equals 13 residues. CDR1 SEHNR and CDR2 FQNEAQ come from the germline V gene (reference sequence). DNA of the CDR3: TGTGCCAGCAGCTTAGGGGGATCTAGTGGCTACACCTTC. Amino acids: CASSLGGSSGYTF.

The rearrangement uses TRBV28 and TRBJ2-6; 10 bases are a match to TRBD2. Germline values: CDR1 MDHEN, CDR2 SYDVKM. This CDR3 has 17 amino acids. CDR3 in DNA: TGTGCTACTCTACTAGCGGGGCCCATCTCTGGGGCCAACGTCCTGACTTTC. This encodes CATLLAGPISGANVLTF. Together with reference TRBV28 and TRBJ2-6, the CDR3 gives the full variable domain: DVKVTQSSRYLVKRTGEKVFLECVQDMDHENMFWYRQDPGLGLRLIYFSYDVKMKEKGDIPEGYSVSREKKERFSLILESASTNQTSMYLCATLLAGPISGANVLTFGAGSRLTVL.

The chain joins TRBV19 to TRBJ2-2; TRBD1 matches at 8 bases. Germline CDR1 LNHDA, CDR2 SQIVND (reference sequence). J gave up 5 bases and V 9 bases, and 8 bases lay outside the gene matches. The CDR3 consists of 14 residues. Written as DNA, the CDR3 is TGTGCCAGCCAGACAGGGGTGAGGACCGGGGAGCTGTTTTTT. Encoded protein: CASQTGVRTGELFF. Complete variable domain (other parts from reference TRBV19 and TRBJ2-2): DGGITQSPKYLFRKEGQNVTLSCEQNLNHDAMYWYRQDPGQGLRLIYYSQIVNDFQKGDIAEGYSVSREKKESFPLTVTSAQKNPTAFYLCASQTGVRTGELFFGEGSRLTVL.

V gene TRBV19 combines with J gene TRBJ1-5; TRBD1 agrees at 8 bases. The V segment lost 8 bases and the J segment 4 bases; nucleotides outside the gene matches: 10. CDR3 length: 15 amino acids. CDR1 is LNHDA and CDR2 is SQIVND in the germline V gene (reference sequence). The CDR3 nucleotides read TGTGCCAGTGAGGACAGGGCACCCTCGAATCAGCCCCAGCATTTT. It yields the protein CASEDRAPSNQPQHF.

The chain uses TRBV19 and TRBJ1-1; D might be TRBD1 (6 bases). The CDR3 covers 15 residues. V shed 8 bases and J shed 5 bases, with 21 bases lying between them. Per the germline V gene, CDR1 is LNHDA and CDR2 is SQIVND (reference sequence). The chain's CDR3 is CASSKPGTKGTEAFF. The CDR3 coding sequence is TGTGCCAGTTCTAAACCCGGGACAAAGGGAACTGAAGCTTTCTTT.

The V call is TRBV14, the J call TRBJ1-6, with unresolved D. The CDR3 runs 18 residues. Trimming cost V 1 base and J 0 bases, with 13 bases left between them. Germline V gene lookup returns CDR1 SGHDN and CDR2 FVKESK. The CDR3 bases are TGTGCCAGCAGCCAAGGTTTACGGCCGAGCTCCTATAATTCACCCCTCCACTTT. It codes for CASSQGLRPSSYNSPLHF.

The chain is built from TRBV6-2 or TRBV6-3 and TRBJ1-5, with D maybe TRBD1 (5 bases). Germline V gene data show CDR1 as MNHEY and CDR2 as SVGEGT. V was pared by 5 bases and J by 7 bases, with 15 bases between. The CDR3 runs 14 residues. The CDR3 DNA reads TGTGCCAGCAGTCCCCTAGGGGAGACCCAGCCCCAGCATTTT. As protein: CASSPLGETQPQHF.

In this sample, this clone turned up once. The V call is TRBV28, the J call TRBJ1-1, with 8 bases that match TRBD1. V lost 3 bases to trimming and J lost 5 bases; unmatched junction nucleotides: 8. The CDR3 consists of 15 residues. Per germline, CDR1 MDHEN and CDR2 SYDVKM. CDR3 DNA: TGTGCCAGCAGTTTGGCAGGGGGCTCGTGGACTGAAGCTTTCTTT. Translating gives CASSLAGGSWTEAFF.

This clone was recorded a few times. The V call is TRBV19, the J call TRBJ1-3; no clear D gene. The CDR3 runs 15 residues. V was shortened by 9 bases and J by 0 bases, with 15 bases between the two germline ends. CDR1 and CDR2 (germline): LNHDA, SQIVND (reference sequence). The CDR3 sequence: CASQRADSSGNTIYF. CDR3 sequence (DNA): TGTGCCAGCCAAAGGGCGGATTCCTCTGGAAACACCATATATTTT.

The chain uses TRBV29-1 and TRBJ1-3, with unresolved D. This CDR3 is 13 amino acids long. V shed 5 bases and J shed 1 base, with 9 bases lying between them. The germline CDR1 and CDR2 sequences are SQVTM and ANQGSEA. The CDR3 is CSVRGGSGNTIYF. In nucleotides, the CDR3 is TGCAGCGTTCGGGGAGGATCTGGAAACACCATATATTTT.

This chain links TRBV19 with TRBJ2-4; weak D call: TRBD1 (6 bases). Germline CDR1 is LNHDA and CDR2 is SQIVND (reference sequence). The CDR3 sequence is 16 residues long. V gave up 10 bases and J gave up 5 bases, with 24 bases separating them. DNA for the CDR3: TGTGCCACAGGAAGGACAGCGACCGATCCGGAAAACATTCAGTACTTC. Translating gives CATGRTATDPENIQYF.

The chain links TRBV15 to TRBJ1-1, with D tentatively TRBD1 (5 bases). V shed 1 base and J shed 5 bases, with 14 bases lying between them. The CDR3 runs to 15 residues. Germline values: CDR1 LNHNV, CDR2 YYDKDF (reference sequence). CDR3 residues: CATSRAWGSGTEAFF. For the CDR3, the DNA is TGTGCCACCAGCAGAGCGTGGGGCAGCGGGACTGAAGCTTTCTTT.

J is TRBJ1-1 and V is TRBV30, with D perhaps matching TRBD1 (5 bases). V was cut by 0 bases and J by 4 bases, with 9 bases left in between. This CDR3 has 13 amino acids. Per germline, CDR1 GTSNPN and CDR2 SVGIG (reference sequence). The CDR3 DNA reads TGTGCCTGGAGTGTACTGGGGGGCACTGAAGCTTTCTTT. It codes for CAWSVLGGTEAFF.

CDR3 in DNA: TGTGCCAGCAGTGAATCTGGGGCCAACGTCCTGACTTTC. Its translation is CASSESGANVLTF. This rearrangement joins TRBV25-1 to TRBJ2-6; no reliable D call. V lost 1 base and J lost 2, with 0 bases in between. This CDR3 contains 13 residues. Germline values: CDR1 MGHDK, CDR2 SYGVNS.

The J gene is TRBJ1-5, the V gene TRBV6-1; possible D gene TRBD1, 6 bases. The V and J ends lost 7 bases and 7 bases respectively, with 11 bases between them. Germline loops: CDR1 MNHNS, CDR2 SASEGT. The CDR3 is 12 residues long. CDR3 sequence: CASTSGGQPQHF. The CDR3 coding sequence is TGTGCCAGCACCTCGGGGGGCCAGCCCCAGCATTTT.

This clone was recorded once. The chain combines TRBV25-1 with TRBJ1-5; possible D gene TRBD1, 6 bases. The V end was cut by 3 bases, the J end by 3 bases, with 9 bases between. Germline V lookup: CDR1 MGHDK, CDR2 SYGVNS. CDR3 length equals 14 residues. CDR3 in DNA: TGTGCCAGCAGTGAGGACAGCTACAATCAGCCCCAGCATTTT. This sequence encodes CASSEDSYNQPQHF.

This rearrangement joins TRBV11-2 to TRBJ2-1; TRBD1 agrees at 11 bases. J gave up 4 bases and V 5 bases, and 4 bases lay outside the gene matches. Germline-derived CDR1 and CDR2 are SGHAT and FQNNGV. This CDR3 comprises 15 residues. This CDR3 reads CASSRTGGQYNEQFF. CDR3 nucleotides: TGTGCCAGCAGCCGGACAGGGGGCCAATACAATGAGCAGTTCTTC.

V gene TRBV5-1 combines with J gene TRBJ1-3; D is uncertain. The germline gives CDR1 SGHRS, CDR2 YFSETQ. The CDR3 is made up of 14 amino acids. Trimming took off 3 bases at V and 2 bases at J, with 9 bases between the two ends. The CDR3 loop is CASSSSGPGNTIYF. The CDR3 region has the DNA TGCGCCAGCAGCTCCTCAGGCCCTGGAAACACCATATATTTT. The whole variable domain, remainder taken from reference TRBV5-1 and TRBJ1-3, is KAGVTQTPRYLIKTRGQQVTLSCSPISGHRSVSWYQQTPGQGLQFLFEYFSETQRNKGNFPGRFSGRQFSNSRSEMNVSTLELGDSALYLCASSSSGPGNTIYFGEGSWLTVV.

This sequence joins TRBV28 and TRBJ1-1, with D hard to call. Trimming took off 6 bases at V and 7 bases at J, with 12 bases between the two ends. Germline V lookup: CDR1 MDHEN, CDR2 SYDVKM. This CDR3 comprises 12 residues. In DNA, the CDR3 is TGTGCCAGCAGGCCGGTGGGTCGTGAAGCTTTCTTT. It encodes CASRPVGREAFF.

This clone was seen a single time. V and J are TRBV28 and TRBJ2-7; the D gene is possibly TRBD1 (5 bases). The CDR3 is 15 amino acids. V gave up 7 bases and J gave up 5 bases, with 21 bases separating them. Germline V gene sequence: CDR1 MDHEN, CDR2 SYDVKM. The CDR3 protein is CASTPQGRLYHEQYF. The CDR3 coding sequence is TGTGCCAGCACTCCTCAGGGCAGGCTTTACCACGAGCAGTACTTC.

The chain combines TRBV19 with TRBJ1-5; D is possibly TRBD1 (5 bases). This CDR3 region has 14 residues. The V end was cut by 6 bases, the J end by 6 bases, with 15 bases between. Germline V gene data show CDR1 as LNHDA and CDR2 as SQIVND (reference sequence). CDR3 nucleotide sequence: TGTGCCAGTAGCCGGACAAGGGACCGTCAGCCCCAGCATTTT. Amino acids: CASSRTRDRQPQHF.